The clone carrying this T cell receptor (beta chain) occurred many times. The sample originates from a study of identical twins. TCRdb re-derived calls from the 5' RACE reads in MiXCR, one entry per CDR3 protein. The data show nearly 900,000 distinct CDR3 sequences, 9% to 15% seen once. The sample was also reused in another study, on yellow fever vaccine responses in identical twins.

This sequence originates from a woman between 18 and 29 years old in good health. The sequencing input was PBMCs.

CDR3 in amino acids: CASSVDGGRGEQYF. As DNA, the CDR3 is TGTGCCAGCAGCGTAGATGGCGGGAGGGGTGAGCAGTACTTC. This chain uses TRBV9 with TRBJ2-7, with 9 nucleotides matching TRBD2. The J segment lost 7 bases and the V segment lost 0 bases, leaving 5 bases of the junction unmatched. CDR3 length equals 14 residues. Germline V lookup: CDR1 SGDLS, CDR2 YYNGEE.